One and the same sample provided the 3 T cell receptor beta chains below, sequenced in a study of Ad26.COV2.S vaccination and SARS-CoV-2 variants. TCRdb keeps only in-frame clones here, not all; method: immunoSEQ multiplex PCR. The sample contains 200,000 to 300,000 clones, roughly 85% of which appear only once. Documented treatment: around 19 received Ad26.COV2.S at low or high dose, single or two shots; roughly 5 received placebo; per-sample allocation not given. Day 63 after the first injection of vaccine or placebo was the sampling time. The material sequenced was peripheral blood, taken in a trial of Ad26.COV2.S vaccine versus placebo. The origin of the receptors is a person between 18 and 60 years old who received the Ad26.COV2.S COVID-19 vaccine or a placebo.

The V gene is TRBV5-1, the J gene TRBJ2-3; no reliable D call. Looked up from germline, CDR1 is SGHRS and CDR2 is YFSETQ. The CDR3 totals 12 residues. Trimming stripped 2 bases from V and 2 bases from J, with 3 bases between. The CDR3 loop reads CASSFTTDTQYF. The CDR3 DNA follows: TGCGCCAGCAGCTTCACCACAGATACGCAGTATTTT.

The chain couples TRBV6-1 to TRBJ1-1, with a possible D match to TRBD1 (6 bases). Germline CDR1 reads MNHNS; CDR2 reads SASEGT. CDR3 length: 17 amino acids. Trimming shortened V by 0 bases and J by 1 base, and 15 bases separated the two germline ends. CDR3: CASSEALGAGANTEAFF. For the CDR3, the DNA is TGTGCCAGCAGTGAAGCGCTTGGGGCAGGGGCGAACACTGAAGCTTTCTTT.

The genes are TRBV5-4 and TRBJ2-3; unclear D gene. This CDR3 comprises 14 residues. V was pared by 3 bases and J by 0 bases, with 8 bases between. Per the germline V gene, CDR1 is SGHNT and CDR2 is YYREEE (reference sequence). The CDR3 region is CASSSKLSTDTQYF. For the CDR3, the DNA is TGTGCCAGCAGCTCGAAACTTAGCACAGATACGCAGTATTTT.